This T cell receptor beta chain was recovered during a study of response to subunit inactivated influenza vaccine. Study-wide points: The authors put forward the suggestion that each seasonal influenza vaccination may bring in only a limited number of new T cells.

MiXCR was run by TCRdb on the RT-PCR reads, yielding one entry per CDR3 protein. The sample has around 470,000 distinct CDR3 sequences, less than 7.5% seen once; the top ten hold about an eighth. From germline, CDR1 is ENHRY and CDR2 SYGVKD. CDR3 length: 15 residues. This clonotype showed up just a few times. Its antigen is as yet unknown. Germline and junction disagree at one end, which may indicate a read error. Sequencing used PBMCs from blood, obtained less than 30 months after vaccination. The rearrangement joins TRBV10-3 to TRBJ2-1; TRBD2 agrees at 9 bases. The sequence was collected from a man between 50 and 69 years old who received an inactivated influenza vaccine. The CDR3 DNA sequence: TGTGCCATCAGTGAGTCCGCGGGAGGGTACATTGAGCAGTTCTTC. Its translation is CAISESAGGYIEQFF.